The next 20 T cell receptor beta chains were all read from a single sample in a study of shared T cell receptors in the human thymus. Profiling relied on immunoSEQ multiplex PCR, and the TCRdb table lists in-frame clones only, not all of them. Of roughly 710,000 clones in the sample, approximately 85% were seen once. The data also belong to a second study, concerning human thymus T cells.

What was sequenced was thymocytes. These receptor sequences come from a girl in the first two years of life with a congenital heart defect.

The V gene is TRBV9, the J gene TRBJ1-1, with 7 bases fitting TRBD1. The J segment lost 7 bases and the V segment lost 4 bases, leaving 13 bases of the junction unmatched. Germline values: CDR1 SGDLS, CDR2 YYNGEE. The CDR3 runs 15 residues. In DNA form, the CDR3 reads TGTGCCAGCAGCCCGCACCCCCGGGACAGCTGTGAAGCTTTCTTT. This translates into CASSPHPRDSCEAFF. Supplemented by reference TRBV9 and TRBJ1-1, the full variable domain reads DSGVTQTPKHLITATGQRVTLRCSPRSGDLSVYWYQQSLDQGLQFLIQYYNGEERAKGNILERFSAQQFPDLHSELNLSSLELGDSALYFCASSPHPRDSCEAFFGQGTRLTVV.

V gene TRBV6-6 combines with J gene TRBJ2-4; 7 bases align to TRBD2. V was pared by 5 bases and J by 2 bases, with 9 bases of the junction left unmatched. The CDR3 length is 16 residues. Germline CDR1 reads MNHNY; CDR2 reads SVGAGI (reference sequence). The CDR3 protein is CASSTPGGRSKNIQYF. The DNA of the CDR3 is TGTGCCAGCAGTACCCCCGGGGGGAGGTCCAAAAACATTCAGTACTTC.

The chain is built from TRBV5-1 and TRBJ2-3; 10 bases fit TRBD2. Trimming took 4 bases from V and 3 from J; bases not matched to a gene: 14. The CDR3 is made up of 18 amino acids. CDR1 and CDR2 (germline): SGHRS, YFSETQ. This CDR3 reads CASSQRGGQVEVTDTQYF. The CDR3 coding sequence is TGCGCCAGCAGCCAGCGGGGGGGCCAGGTGGAGGTGACAGATACGCAGTATTTT.

The CDR3 DNA is TGCGCCAGCAGCCAGCAGGGGTCTAGGGATACGCAGTATTTT. Protein: CASSQQGSRDTQYF. This rearrangement joins TRBV4-3 to TRBJ2-3; TRBD1 is a possible D gene (6 bases). Germline V gene data show CDR1 as LGHNA and CDR2 as YSLEER. V dropped 3 bases and J dropped 6 bases, with 13 bases sitting between them. CDR3 length: 14 amino acids.

This clone was observed once. The CDR3 loop reads CASSLGCSSYNSPLHF. Written as DNA, the CDR3 is TGTGCCAGCAGCTTAGGATGCAGCTCCTATAATTCACCCCTCCACTTT. This rearrangement joins TRBV7-9 to TRBJ1-6; no clear D. The germline V and J ends were trimmed by 1 base and 0 bases, with 7 bases remaining between them. The CDR3 has 16 amino acids. Germline CDR1 SEHNR, CDR2 FQNEAQ (reference sequence).

The genes are TRBV9 and TRBJ2-3; 7 nucleotides line up with TRBD2. The CDR3 runs 16 residues. V trimming: 4 bases; J trimming: 0 bases; junction bases outside the gene matches: 8. Germline CDR1 reads SGDLS; CDR2 reads YYNGEE. The CDR3 region has the DNA TGTGCCAGCAGCCGTCGACTAGCAGCTAGCACAGATACGCAGTATTTT. Translation: CASSRRLAASTDTQYF.

The J gene is TRBJ2-1, the V gene TRBV11-2; 9 positions match TRBD1. After removal of 5 bases from V and 2 bases from J, the junction contained 7 bases not matched to a gene. The CDR3 length is 16 residues. Germline V gene data show CDR1 as SGHAT and CDR2 as FQNNGV. The CDR3 is CASSVPGQGTYNEQFF. In nucleotides, the CDR3 is TGTGCCAGCAGCGTTCCGGGACAGGGAACCTACAATGAGCAGTTCTTC.

The rearrangement joins TRBV6-1 to TRBJ1-3; TRBD1 agrees at 12 bases. CDR3 size: 20 residues. Germline V CDR1 and CDR2: MNHNS, SASEGT. Losses at the gene ends were 0 bases for V and 4 bases for J; bases not matched to a gene: 13. The CDR3 sequence: CASSEAPPGQGALGGNTIYF. The CDR3 DNA is TGTGCCAGCAGTGAAGCCCCTCCGGGACAGGGGGCTCTGGGGGGAAACACCATATATTTT.

The chain has TRBV6-4 and TRBJ2-1; 7 bases line up with TRBD1. The germline V gene encodes CDR1 MRHNA and CDR2 SNTAGT. The CDR3 totals 18 residues. V dropped 2 bases and J dropped 11; count of bases not matched to a gene: 21. CDR3 nucleotide sequence: TGTGCCAGCAGTGACCACCTATTAAGGGACAGAGATTCCCCACAGCAGTTCTTC. It specifies CASSDHLLRDRDSPQQFF.

The genes are TRBV20-1 and TRBJ1-2, with D tentatively TRBD1 (5 bases). The CDR3 sequence is 11 residues long. V was cut by 3 bases and J by 7 bases, with 9 bases left in between. CDR1 is DFQATT, CDR2 SNEGSKA, per germline (reference sequence). CDR3 coding DNA: TGCAGTGCTAGGCCCAGGGCTGGCTACACCTTC. Residues: CSARPRAGYTF.

The rearrangement links TRBV4-1 to TRBJ2-7; 12 bases match TRBD2. V dropped 2 bases and J dropped 4; count of bases not matched to a gene: 6. CDR1 is MGHRA, CDR2 YSYEKL, per germline. The CDR3 is 16 amino acids. CDR3 coding DNA: TGCGCCAGCAGCCAATGGGCTAGCGGGGGGGAGTACGAGCAGTACTTC. Translation: CASSQWASGGEYEQYF.

The rearrangement links TRBV5-4 to TRBJ1-1; D perhaps matches TRBD1 (6 bases). There are 15 residues in the CDR3. Germline lookup yields CDR1 SGHNT and CDR2 YYREEE (reference sequence). V gave up 3 bases and J gave up 2 bases, with 14 bases separating them. CDR3 nucleotides: TGTGCCAGCAGCTACCCGGGACAACCCAACACTGAAGCTTTCTTT. It is translated as CASSYPGQPNTEAFF.

The chain recombines TRBV5-1 with TRBJ1-2; D call uncertain. Germline V gene sequence: CDR1 SGHRS, CDR2 YFSETQ. The V end lost 4 bases, the J end lost 0 bases, and 10 bases lay between the germline ends. The CDR3 spans 14 residues. CDR3 sequence (DNA): TGCGCCAGCAGCCTACCATTCACTAACTATGGCTACACCTTC. Its translation: CASSLPFTNYGYTF.

The chain couples TRBV19 to TRBJ2-2; TRBD2 agrees at 7 bases. The CDR3 is 16 residues long. After removal of 10 bases from V and 7 bases from J, the junction contained 18 bases not matched to a gene. Germline loops: CDR1 LNHDA, CDR2 SQIVND (reference sequence). CDR3 region: CAIPGGISGRGGELFF. The DNA for the CDR3 is TGTGCCATTCCGGGGGGTATTAGCGGTCGGGGCGGGGAGCTGTTTTTT.

This clone appeared once. The V and J genes are TRBV14 and TRBJ1-2; D gene ambiguous. V lost 0 bases and J lost 2, with 13 bases in between. The germline V gene encodes CDR1 SGHDN and CDR2 FVKESK. The CDR3 is 16 residues long. CDR3 region: CASSQDGQSLNYGYTF. In nucleotides, the CDR3 is TGTGCCAGCAGCCAAGATGGCCAGTCTCTGAACTATGGCTACACCTTC.

The chain is built from TRBV27 and TRBJ1-6; unclear D gene. V lost 5 bases to trimming and J lost 13 bases, with 21 bases between them. The CDR3 is made up of 15 amino acids. Germline V gene data show CDR1 as MNHEY and CDR2 as SMNVEV (reference sequence). This CDR3 is CASSTPGTMRRPLHF. CDR3 nucleotide sequence: TGTGCCAGCAGTACCCCCGGTACCATGAGGAGGCCCCTCCACTTT.

The chain recombines TRBV27 with TRBJ1-5, with D unresolved. This CDR3 has 16 amino acids. The germline V and J ends were trimmed by 4 bases and 4 bases, with 17 bases remaining between them. The V gene's germline CDR1 is MNHEY and CDR2 SMNVEV (reference sequence). The DNA of the CDR3 is TGTGCCAGCAGTTCATCCGGTCAAGACGGGAATCAGCCCCAGCATTTT. Translating gives CASSSSGQDGNQPQHF.

V gene TRBV6-5 combines with J gene TRBJ2-7, with 10 bases identical to TRBD1. The germline V gene has CDR1 MNHEY and CDR2 SVGAGI. The length of the CDR3 is 15 residues. The V segment lost 4 bases and the J segment 2 bases; nucleotides outside the gene matches: 5. CDR3 DNA: TGTGCCAGCAGTTCAAAGACAGGGGGCACCTACGAGCAGTACTTC. Translated, it gives CASSSKTGGTYEQYF.

The chain uses TRBV11-2 and TRBJ2-2; the D is unclear. Trimming took off 4 bases at V and 4 bases at J, with 10 bases between the two ends. CDR1 SGHAT and CDR2 FQNNGV come from the germline V gene. The CDR3 is made up of 14 amino acids. The CDR3 DNA reads TGTGCCAGCAGCTATGAGGTCCCCACCGGGGAGCTGTTTTTT. Protein: CASSYEVPTGELFF.

V gene TRBV10-2 combines with J gene TRBJ2-5; TRBD1 is a possible D gene (6 bases). Trimming removed 2 bases from V and 3 bases from J, with 19 bases in between. The CDR3 contains 17 residues. Germline V gene sequence: CDR1 WSHSY, CDR2 SAAADI. CDR3 amino acids: CASSERGSDYREETQYF. CDR3 bases: TGCGCCAGCAGTGAGAGGGGGTCGGATTACAGGGAAGAGACCCAGTACTTC.